These T cell receptor beta chains were read from a single sample in a study of blood T cell repertoires in COVID-19. Libraries were prepared by immunoSEQ multiplex PCR; TCRdb keeps only in-frame clonotypes and omits some of them. The data contain 350,000 to 450,000 clones, under 85% of them singletons. The sample taken for sequencing was PBMCs or T cells enriched from blood (not recorded which). These receptors all come from a woman aged 45-65 years who had recovered from COVID-19. The CDR3 runs from the conserved cysteine through the conserved F or W. The order of the fields is D gene, clone size, V gene, J gene, CDR3 DNA, CDR3 protein. D genes are given only for firm matches. Only some rows state a clone size, as once, few, many or a class for expanded clones.

d_gene: TRBD1
abundance: NA
v_gene: TRBV3-1/TRBV3-2
j_gene: TRBJ2-2
CDR3nt: TGTGCCAGCAGCCTCGGGACAGGGGGCGCCGGGGAGCTGTTTTTT
CDR3aa: CASSLGTGGAGELFF

d_gene: NA
abundance: few
v_gene: TRBV19
j_gene: TRBJ2-7
CDR3nt: TGTGCCAGTTCTCCGCTCGGGGGGCTCCACGAGCAGTACTTC
CDR3aa: CASSPLGGLHEQYF

d_gene: NA
abundance: NA
v_gene: TRBV4-1
j_gene: TRBJ2-2
CDR3nt: TGCGCCAGCAGCCAAGTAATGTTCTCGAACACCGGGGAGCTGTTTTTT
CDR3aa: CASSQVMFSNTGELFF

d_gene: NA
abundance: NA
v_gene: TRBV7-9
j_gene: TRBJ2-3
CDR3nt: TGTGCCAGCAGCCCCCCTGCGGGGGCCACAGATACGCAGTATTTT
CDR3aa: CASSPPAGATDTQYF

d_gene: TRBD1
abundance: few
v_gene: TRBV6-2/TRBV6-3
j_gene: TRBJ1-2
CDR3nt: TGTGCCAGCAGTATTATCTCCGGGACAGGGGGCACAAACTATGGCTACACCTTC
CDR3aa: CASSIISGTGGTNYGYTF

d_gene: TRBD1
abundance: NA
v_gene: TRBV19
j_gene: TRBJ1-5
CDR3nt: TGTGCCAGTAGTCACCGGCCGGAGTGGACAGGGTCCGGTCAGCCCCAGCATTTT
CDR3aa: CASSHRPEWTGSGQPQHF

d_gene: TRBD2
abundance: few
v_gene: TRBV27
j_gene: TRBJ2-3
CDR3nt: TGTGCCAGCAGGAGCGGGATGACAGATACGCAGTATTTT
CDR3aa: CASRSGMTDTQYF

d_gene: TRBD1
abundance: NA
v_gene: TRBV7-9
j_gene: TRBJ1-5
CDR3nt: TGTGCCAGCAGCTCCGACAGGGGCTTTCAGCCCCAGCATTTT
CDR3aa: CASSSDRGFQPQHF

d_gene: NA
abundance: NA
v_gene: TRBV14
j_gene: TRBJ1-4
CDR3nt: TGTGCCAGCAGCCCAGGAGGAACAGCGATTGGTGAAAAACTGTTTTTT
CDR3aa: CASSPGGTAIGEKLFF

d_gene: NA
abundance: NA
v_gene: TRBV12-3/TRBV12-4
j_gene: TRBJ2-7
CDR3nt: TGTGCCAGCAGTTTACAGGCCTACGAGCAGTACTTC
CDR3aa: CASSLQAYEQYF

d_gene: TRBD1
abundance: NA
v_gene: TRBV19
j_gene: TRBJ1-1
CDR3nt: TGTGCCAGTAGATTTAACCGGGAGACAGGGCTGGACACTGAAGCTTTCTTT
CDR3aa: CASRFNRETGLDTEAFF

d_gene: TRBD1
abundance: NA
v_gene: TRBV6-5
j_gene: TRBJ2-4
CDR3nt: TGTGCCAGCAGAAGACAGGGGGAGGCCAAAAACATTCAGTACTTC
CDR3aa: CASRRQGEAKNIQYF

d_gene: NA
abundance: NA
v_gene: TRBV10-3
j_gene: TRBJ1-1
CDR3nt: TGTGCCATCATGGGCTTGAACACTGAAGCTTTCTTT
CDR3aa: CAIMGLNTEAFF

d_gene: NA
abundance: once
v_gene: TRBV5-8
j_gene: TRBJ1-2
CDR3nt: TGTGCCAGCAGCTTGCTCGGAGGTGTGGACTATGGCTACACCTTC
CDR3aa: CASSLLGGVDYGYTF

d_gene: TRBD2
abundance: NA
v_gene: TRBV30
j_gene: TRBJ2-2
CDR3nt: TGTGCCCATATTCAAACTAGCGGGAGCGCCGGGGAGCTGTTTTTT
CDR3aa: CAHIQTSGSAGELFF

d_gene: NA
abundance: once
v_gene: TRBV7-3
j_gene: TRBJ2-2
CDR3nt: TGTGCCAGCAGACGGGACACCTACACCGGGGAGCTGTTTTTT
CDR3aa: CASRRDTYTGELFF

d_gene: TRBD1
abundance: NA
v_gene: TRBV6-4
j_gene: TRBJ2-1
CDR3nt: TGTGCCAGCAGTGTGAGGCAGGGGGCGGGAAATGAGCAGTTCTTC
CDR3aa: CASSVRQGAGNEQFF

d_gene: TRBD1
abundance: NA
v_gene: TRBV9
j_gene: TRBJ2-7
CDR3nt: TGTGCCAGCAGCCCCAGGGGAGGACAGGGGGACCACGAGCAGTACTTC
CDR3aa: CASSPRGGQGDHEQYF

d_gene: TRBD1
abundance: NA
v_gene: TRBV4-2
j_gene: TRBJ1-3
CDR3nt: TGTGCCAGCAGCGGTGGCGACAGGGGGCGTTCAGGAAACACCATATATTTT
CDR3aa: CASSGGDRGRSGNTIYF

d_gene: TRBD2
abundance: few
v_gene: TRBV2
j_gene: TRBJ2-2
CDR3nt: TGTGCCAGCAGCACTAGCGGGGTGAACACCGGGGAGCTGTTTTTT
CDR3aa: CASSTSGVNTGELFF

d_gene: NA
abundance: NA
v_gene: TRBV27
j_gene: TRBJ1-5
CDR3nt: TGTGCCAGCAGTTTGTCCGGGGTACAGCCCCAGCATTTT
CDR3aa: CASSLSGVQPQHF

d_gene: NA
abundance: once
v_gene: TRBV4-1
j_gene: TRBJ1-3
CDR3nt: TGCGCCAGCAGCCAAGACCCCGGGGGGAGTGGGCTAAACACCATATATTTT
CDR3aa: CASSQDPGGSGLNTIYF

d_gene: TRBD2
abundance: NA
v_gene: TRBV30
j_gene: TRBJ2-4
CDR3nt: TGTGCCTGGAGTGTACTAGCGGGGGGGTCAAACATTCAGTACTTC
CDR3aa: CAWSVLAGGSNIQYF

d_gene: TRBD1
abundance: once
v_gene: TRBV5-4
j_gene: TRBJ2-3
CDR3nt: TGTGCCAGCAGCGCCGGGACAGGAGGAGTTGAAGATACGCAGTATTTT
CDR3aa: CASSAGTGGVEDTQYF

d_gene: TRBD1
abundance: NA
v_gene: TRBV6-5
j_gene: TRBJ1-2
CDR3nt: TGTGCCAGCAGTTACGGAGACAGGGTTGACTATGGCTACACCTTC
CDR3aa: CASSYGDRVDYGYTF

d_gene: NA
abundance: few
v_gene: TRBV12-3/TRBV12-4
j_gene: TRBJ1-2
CDR3nt: TGTGCCACCAGGTTCCCGGGGAGTGGCTACACCTTC
CDR3aa: CATRFPGSGYTF

d_gene: TRBD1
abundance: NA
v_gene: TRBV6-5
j_gene: TRBJ2-2
CDR3nt: TGTGCCAGCCTCTGGGACAGAACAAACACCGGGGAGCTGTTTTTT
CDR3aa: CASLWDRTNTGELFF

d_gene: NA
abundance: NA
v_gene: TRBV5-1
j_gene: TRBJ2-1
CDR3nt: TGCGCCAGCAGCTTGGGTAACTCCTACAATGAGCAGTTCTTC
CDR3aa: CASSLGNSYNEQFF

d_gene: NA
abundance: NA
v_gene: TRBV3-1/TRBV3-2
j_gene: TRBJ1-2
CDR3nt: TGTGCCAGCAGCCAAGATTACGGCAGGGCTTATGGCTACACCTTC
CDR3aa: CASSQDYGRAYGYTF

d_gene: NA
abundance: once
v_gene: TRBV7-9
j_gene: TRBJ1-2
CDR3nt: TGTGCCAGCAGCTTAGACTTGTCAGGGCGTTCTCCCACCTTC
CDR3aa: CASSLDLSGRSPTF

d_gene: NA
abundance: once
v_gene: TRBV18
j_gene: TRBJ1-5
CDR3nt: TGTGCCAGCTCACCTGGGGGCGGTCAGCCCCAGCATTTT
CDR3aa: CASSPGGGQPQHF

d_gene: TRBD1
abundance: NA
v_gene: TRBV18
j_gene: TRBJ1-1
CDR3nt: TGTGCCAGCTCACCTCTCGGGACAGGGGGGCCGAACACTGAAGCTTTCTTT
CDR3aa: CASSPLGTGGPNTEAFF

d_gene: TRBD2
abundance: NA
v_gene: TRBV4-1
j_gene: TRBJ2-7
CDR3nt: TGCGCCAGCAGCCAAGATCCTAGCGGGGGGGCCTCCTACGAGCAGTACTTC
CDR3aa: CASSQDPSGGASYEQYF

d_gene: NA
abundance: NA
v_gene: TRBV3-1/TRBV3-2
j_gene: TRBJ2-1
CDR3nt: TGTGCCAGCAGCCAAGATACCAGGTTTGAGCAGTTCTTC
CDR3aa: CASSQDTRFEQFF

d_gene: TRBD1
abundance: NA
v_gene: TRBV5-1
j_gene: TRBJ1-6
CDR3nt: TGCGCCAGCAGCTTAGACAGGGGCGCCTATTCACCCCTCCACTTT
CDR3aa: CASSLDRGAYSPLHF

d_gene: TRBD1
abundance: NA
v_gene: TRBV27
j_gene: TRBJ1-1
CDR3nt: TGTGCCAGCAAGATTAGACAGGGAATAAACACTGAAGCTTTCTTT
CDR3aa: CASKIRQGINTEAFF

d_gene: NA
abundance: NA
v_gene: TRBV7-2
j_gene: TRBJ1-2
CDR3nt: TGTGCCAGCAGCCTCGCGAGGTTGGGGCTCTATGGCTACACCTTC
CDR3aa: CASSLARLGLYGYTF

d_gene: NA
abundance: NA
v_gene: TRBV4-2
j_gene: TRBJ1-5
CDR3nt: TGTGCCAGCAGCCAAGATTGGGCTGGAGGGCGCGAGCAGCCCCAGCATTTT
CDR3aa: CASSQDWAGGREQPQHF

d_gene: TRBD1
abundance: once
v_gene: TRBV30
j_gene: TRBJ1-2
CDR3nt: TGTGCCTGGAGGGGACAGAGTAACTATGGCTACACCTTC
CDR3aa: CAWRGQSNYGYTF

d_gene: NA
abundance: once
v_gene: TRBV7-6
j_gene: TRBJ2-3
CDR3nt: TGTGCCAGCAGCTACAGCGGTCGGGCAGATACGCAGTATTTT
CDR3aa: CASSYSGRADTQYF

d_gene: TRBD1
abundance: NA
v_gene: TRBV28
j_gene: TRBJ1-2
CDR3nt: TGTGCCAGCAGTCCAGGGACAGGGTCCTATGGCTACACCTTC
CDR3aa: CASSPGTGSYGYTF

d_gene: TRBD2
abundance: NA
v_gene: TRBV6-5
j_gene: TRBJ2-7
CDR3nt: TGTGCCAGCAGTTACTCGGCTAGCGGGAGATACGAGCAGTACTTC
CDR3aa: CASSYSASGRYEQYF

d_gene: NA
abundance: NA
v_gene: TRBV19
j_gene: TRBJ1-2
CDR3nt: TGTGCCAGTACGGCGGACAGTGGGTTTAGGTATGGCTACACCTTC
CDR3aa: CASTADSGFRYGYTF

d_gene: TRBD1
abundance: NA
v_gene: TRBV6-5
j_gene: TRBJ1-1
CDR3nt: TGTGCCAGCAGTCCTCAGGGGGCAGAGGTAGCTTTCTTT
CDR3aa: CASSPQGAEVAFF

d_gene: NA
abundance: NA
v_gene: TRBV11-2
j_gene: TRBJ1-1
CDR3nt: TGTGCCAGCAGCGAACGCGGGCTAGGAAACACTGAAGCTTTCTTT
CDR3aa: CASSERGLGNTEAFF

d_gene: TRBD2
abundance: NA
v_gene: TRBV20-1
j_gene: TRBJ2-3
CDR3nt: TGCAGTGCTAGTGGCGGCGGGAGTTTCGGTACGCAGTATTTT
CDR3aa: CSASGGGSFGTQYF

d_gene: TRBD1
abundance: NA
v_gene: TRBV19
j_gene: TRBJ1-1
CDR3nt: TGTGCCAGTAGTACCTCTCGACAGGGGGCTCCTGAAGCTTTCTTT
CDR3aa: CASSTSRQGAPEAFF

d_gene: TRBD1
abundance: NA
v_gene: TRBV4-3
j_gene: TRBJ1-4
CDR3nt: TGCGCCAGCAGCCAAGACAGACCCGGGACAGGGGGAGAAAAACTGTTTTTT
CDR3aa: CASSQDRPGTGGEKLFF

d_gene: TRBD1
abundance: NA
v_gene: TRBV2
j_gene: TRBJ1-2
CDR3nt: TGTGCCAGCAGCCGGGACAGCTCTAATGGCTACACCTTC
CDR3aa: CASSRDSSNGYTF

d_gene: NA
abundance: NA
v_gene: TRBV30
j_gene: TRBJ2-1
CDR3nt: TGTGCCCGGGACCGGGAGAATGAGCAGTTCTTC
CDR3aa: CARDRENEQFF

d_gene: TRBD1
abundance: NA
v_gene: TRBV30
j_gene: TRBJ1-3
CDR3nt: TGTGCCTGGACGGGGACAGGGAGGGACACCATATATTTT
CDR3aa: CAWTGTGRDTIYF

d_gene: TRBD1
abundance: once
v_gene: TRBV6-4
j_gene: TRBJ2-5
CDR3nt: TGTGCCATCCGCCCGGGACAGCCTGGGTACTTC
CDR3aa: CAIRPGQPGYF

d_gene: NA
abundance: few
v_gene: TRBV9
j_gene: TRBJ2-1
CDR3nt: TGTGCCAGCAGCCTAACTAGTCCCGCTTGGTTACAGTTCTTC
CDR3aa: CASSLTSPAWLQFF

d_gene: TRBD2
abundance: NA
v_gene: TRBV29-1
j_gene: TRBJ2-7
CDR3nt: TGCAGCGTCGGGACTAGCGGCTACGAGCAGTACTTC
CDR3aa: CSVGTSGYEQYF

d_gene: NA
abundance: once
v_gene: TRBV5-6
j_gene: TRBJ1-2
CDR3nt: TGTGCCAGCAGCGACTGGGCTGGCGGGCTGCACACCTTC
CDR3aa: CASSDWAGGLHTF

d_gene: NA
abundance: NA
v_gene: TRBV7-2
j_gene: TRBJ1-5
CDR3nt: TGTGCCAGCAGAGAAGCCGTGAATCAGCCCCAGCATTTT
CDR3aa: CASREAVNQPQHF

d_gene: NA
abundance: NA
v_gene: TRBV7-3
j_gene: TRBJ1-1
CDR3nt: TGTGCCAGCAGCCTGGGGGGGTCGACTGAAGCTTTCTTT
CDR3aa: CASSLGGSTEAFF

d_gene: NA
abundance: NA
v_gene: TRBV11-3
j_gene: TRBJ2-5
CDR3nt: TGTGCCAGCAGCTTAGAGTTCGGCTCCCGGGGAGAGACCCAGTACTTC
CDR3aa: CASSLEFGSRGETQYF